A single sample is the source of the 27 T cell receptor beta chains below, sequenced in a study of blood T cell repertoires in COVID-19. Assay: immunoSEQ multiplex PCR; the TCRdb copy retains only in-frame clones and omits some. Here the sample spans 120,000 or so clones, around 81% being singletons. The source material was peripheral blood. Receptor source: a woman between 45 and 65 years old with acute or convalescent COVID-19.

The rearrangement joins TRBV7-9 to TRBJ1-2; 7 bases are a match to TRBD1. The length of the CDR3 is 14 residues. Unmatched junction bases numbered 4, after V lost 6 bases and J lost 0 bases. Germline CDR1 is SEHNR and CDR2 is FQNEAQ (reference sequence). This CDR3 reads CASSEGQSNYGYTF. CDR3 in DNA: TGTGCCAGCAGTGAGGGACAGTCTAACTATGGCTACACCTTC.

The chain links TRBV9 to TRBJ2-1; 8 bases line up with TRBD2. Germline V gene data show CDR1 as SGDLS and CDR2 as YYNGEE. This CDR3 contains 15 residues. After removal of 4 bases from V and 6 bases from J, the junction contained 9 bases not matched to a gene. The CDR3 sequence is CASSTTGLAANEQFF. CDR3 nucleotide sequence: TGTGCCAGCAGCACTACAGGACTAGCCGCCAATGAGCAGTTCTTC.

The rearrangement links TRBV6-1 to TRBJ2-5; D gene ambiguous. Per the germline V gene, CDR1 is MNHNS and CDR2 is SASEGT. The CDR3 covers 13 residues. Trimming removed 3 bases from V and 4 bases from J, with 9 bases in between. CDR3 protein: CASSDPGLETQYF. CDR3 DNA sequence: TGTGCCAGCAGTGACCCCGGGTTAGAGACCCAGTACTTC.

The gene calls are TRBV10-3 and TRBJ2-1; no clear D gene. Germline loops: CDR1 ENHRY, CDR2 SYGVKD. The CDR3 loop spans 15 amino acids. The V end lost 10 bases, the J end lost 0 bases, and 16 bases lay between the germline ends. The CDR3 here is CATTNDQSSYNEQFF. The CDR3 DNA follows: TGTGCCACCACTAACGATCAGAGCTCCTACAATGAGCAGTTCTTC.

This clone has more than one count but fewer than ten. The chain uses TRBV28 and TRBJ1-4; D uncertain. V lost 4 bases and J lost 8, with 11 bases in between. CDR1 MDHEN and CDR2 SYDVKM come from the germline V gene. CDR3 length: 13 amino acids. The CDR3 nucleotides are TGTGCCAGCAGTTCTTTCGTGCGAGAAAAACTGTTTTTT. This gives the protein CASSSFVREKLFF.

J is TRBJ1-5 and V is TRBV5-5; 8 nucleotides align to TRBD1. The trim removed 0 bases at V and 4 bases at J, leaving 3 bases unmatched. CDR3 length: 15 residues. CDR1 and CDR2 (germline): SGHKS, YYEKEE (reference sequence). The CDR3 reads CASSLDGQGNQPQHF. In DNA, the CDR3 is TGTGCCAGCAGCTTGGATGGACAGGGAAATCAGCCCCAGCATTTT.

V is TRBV12-3 or TRBV12-4 and J is TRBJ1-5; weak D call: TRBD1 (5 bases). CDR3 length equals 13 residues. Trimming pared 7 bases from V and 5 bases from J, leaving 12 bases between. CDR3 residues: CASNLQGDQPQHF. The CDR3 DNA reads TGTGCCAGCAACCTCCAGGGTGATCAGCCCCAGCATTTT.

V usage is TRBV7-8 and J usage is TRBJ2-1; 7 bases fit TRBD2. Looked up from germline, CDR1 is SGHVS and CDR2 is FQNEAQ. This CDR3 region has 16 residues. The V segment lost 8 bases and the J segment 1 base; nucleotides outside the gene matches: 11. For the CDR3, the DNA is TGTGCCAGCTTCGACCCCCTAGCGGCTTCCTACAATGAGCAGTTCTTC. This encodes CASFDPLAASYNEQFF.

The chain couples TRBV4-1 to TRBJ2-5; 7 bases are shared with TRBD2. V lost 1 base to trimming and J lost 0 bases; unmatched junction nucleotides: 11. This CDR3 has 18 residues. Germline CDR1 is MGHRA and CDR2 is YSYEKL. CDR3 loop: CASSQGRTSDPYQETQYF. The CDR3 nucleotides are TGCGCCAGCAGCCAAGGCCGAACTAGCGACCCGTACCAAGAGACCCAGTACTTC.

This clone has only a few counts. This chain uses TRBV4-1 with TRBJ2-7, with 8 bases that match TRBD2. The CDR3 runs 18 residues. Germline V lookup: CDR1 MGHRA, CDR2 YSYEKL. Trimming cost V 3 bases and J 3 bases; bases outside gene matches: 16. In DNA, the CDR3 is TGCGCCAGCAGCCAGGGTTACACGAGACTAGCGACAAACTACGAGCAGTACTTC. Translation: CASSQGYTRLATNYEQYF.

The chain recombines TRBV6-1 with TRBJ1-2, with D unresolved. V dropped 1 base and J dropped 5 bases, with 11 bases sitting between them. CDR1 MNHNS and CDR2 SASEGT come from the germline V gene. This CDR3 has 14 amino acids. The CDR3 DNA sequence: TGTGCCAGCAGTGAAGGGGCAGCAACTTATGGCTACACCTTC. Translating it yields CASSEGAATYGYTF.

The chain links TRBV5-1 to TRBJ2-5; D might be TRBD2 (7 bases). Germline V lookup: CDR1 SGHRS, CDR2 YFSETQ. Trimming pared 6 bases from V and 4 bases from J, leaving 19 bases between. The CDR3 consists of 15 residues. As DNA, the CDR3 is TGCGCCAGCAACAATCGAGGGGGGGAAGCAGAGACCCAGTACTTC. Amino acid sequence: CASNNRGGEAETQYF. Combining the CDR3 with reference TRBV5-1 and TRBJ2-5 gives the whole variable domain KAGVTQTPRYLIKTRGQQVTLSCSPISGHRSVSWYQQTPGQGLQFLFEYFSETQRNKGNFPGRFSGRQFSNSRSEMNVSTLELGDSALYLCASNNRGGEAETQYFGPGTRLLVL.

The chain is built from TRBV28 and TRBJ2-7; D is unclear. The CDR3 has 11 amino acids. The germline V gene encodes CDR1 MDHEN and CDR2 SYDVKM. Trimming shortened V by 6 bases and J by 2 bases, and 5 bases separated the two germline ends. CDR3 DNA: TGTGCCAGCAGCTATACCTACGAGCAGTACTTC. Amino acids: CASSYTYEQYF.

This chain connects TRBV28 to TRBJ2-7; D ambiguous. The CDR3 consists of 16 residues. V lost 4 bases and J lost 4, with 20 bases in between. The germline V gene has CDR1 MDHEN and CDR2 SYDVKM. The CDR3 region is CASSSHHGTATYEQYF. CDR3 sequence (DNA): TGTGCCAGCAGTTCCCATCACGGAACAGCAACTTACGAGCAGTACTTC.

The V call is TRBV2, the J call TRBJ2-5, with 9 bases matching TRBD2. Trimming took 3 bases from V and 5 from J; bases not matched to a gene: 4. The CDR3 sequence is 14 residues long. The germline gives CDR1 SNHLY, CDR2 FYNNEI. The CDR3 sequence: CASSDSGSQETQYF. The DNA of the CDR3 is TGTGCCAGCAGTGATAGCGGGAGCCAGGAGACCCAGTACTTC.

The rearrangement joins TRBV11-2 to TRBJ2-1, with TRBD1 identical over 8 bases. CDR3 length: 16 residues. Germline V gene sequence: CDR1 SGHAT, CDR2 FQNNGV. With V trimmed by 3 bases and J by 5 bases, 9 bases remained unmatched. The CDR3 DNA reads as TGTGCCAGCAGCTTGGACAGGGTGGGCCTAGACAATGAGCAGTTCTTC. This codes for CASSLDRVGLDNEQFF.

This clone was seen once. This chain connects TRBV19 to TRBJ2-4, with 9 bases identical to TRBD2. The CDR3 is made up of 18 amino acids. Looked up from germline, CDR1 is LNHDA and CDR2 is SQIVND (reference sequence). Unmatched junction bases numbered 17, after V lost 8 bases and J lost 3 bases. The CDR3 region has the DNA TGTGCCAGTGTTCCCGGTAGCGGGAGCTCCCTCGGCAAAAACATTCAGTACTTC. This codes for CASVPGSGSSLGKNIQYF.

The chain carries TRBV11-3 and TRBJ1-3; a possible D gene is TRBD1 (5 bases). The V and J ends lost 5 bases and 2 bases respectively, with 13 bases between them. Germline assignment: CDR1 SGHNT and CDR2 YENEEA. The CDR3 covers 15 residues. The CDR3 nucleotides are TGTGCCAGCAGCCCGTCAGGGAATGCTGGAAACACCATATATTTT. Protein product: CASSPSGNAGNTIYF.

The J gene is TRBJ2-6, the V gene TRBV29-1; 7 nucleotides match TRBD1. Germline assignment: CDR1 SQVTM and CDR2 ANQGSEA. Germline trimming cut 7 bases from V and 0 bases from J; bases unmatched to any gene: 6. There are 15 residues in the CDR3. CDR3 residues: CSARTGSSGANVLTF. DNA for the CDR3: TGCAGCGCCCGGACAGGAAGCTCTGGGGCCAACGTCCTGACTTTC.

V usage is TRBV30 and J usage is TRBJ1-4; D gene ambiguous. The CDR3 runs to 15 residues. Trimming removed 3 bases from V and 3 bases from J, with 14 bases in between. Germline CDR1 is GTSNPN and CDR2 is SVGIG (reference sequence). CDR3 sequence (DNA): TGTGCCTGGAGCGACCCAGGCCCAGCTAATGAAAAACTGTTTTTT. This translates into CAWSDPGPANEKLFF.

The chain links TRBV3-1 (or the pseudogene TRBV3-2) to TRBJ1-3; D may be TRBD1 (5 bases). Trimming cost V 4 bases and J 1 base, with 14 bases left between them. The germline gives CDR1 LGHDT, CDR2 YNNKEL (reference sequence). The CDR3 runs 16 residues. As DNA, the CDR3 is TGTGCCAGCAGCCCTATTTTTGACAGTTCTGGAAACACCATATATTTT. Its translation is CASSPIFDSSGNTIYF.

V gene TRBV12-3 or TRBV12-4 combines with J gene TRBJ1-3, with D hard to call. V dropped 5 bases and J dropped 0 bases, with 5 bases sitting between them. This CDR3 has 13 amino acids. The CDR3 spells CASSTFSGNTIYF. In nucleotides, the CDR3 is TGTGCCAGCAGTACATTCTCTGGAAACACCATATATTTT.

The rearrangement uses TRBV4-2 and TRBJ2-3; 7 positions agree with TRBD2. CDR1 LGHNA and CDR2 YNFKEQ come from the germline V gene. The CDR3 is 16 residues long. V gave up 4 bases and J gave up 1 base; unmatched junction bases: 8. The DNA of the CDR3 is TGTGCCAGCAGCCTCACGGGGGGACGGGGCACAGATACGCAGTATTTT. Its translation is CASSLTGGRGTDTQYF.

This chain's CDR3 is CASSLGATSYNSPLHF. CDR3 bases: TGCGCCAGCAGCTTGGGAGCGACCTCCTATAATTCACCCCTCCACTTT. The chain recombines TRBV5-1 with TRBJ1-6; D not resolved. Germline V gene sequence: CDR1 SGHRS, CDR2 YFSETQ. The CDR3 extends over 16 amino acids. V shed 0 bases and J shed 0 bases, with 7 bases lying between them. Together with reference TRBV5-1 and TRBJ1-6, the CDR3 gives the full variable domain: KAGVTQTPRYLIKTRGQQVTLSCSPISGHRSVSWYQQTPGQGLQFLFEYFSETQRNKGNFPGRFSGRQFSNSRSEMNVSTLELGDSALYLCASSLGATSYNSPLHFGNGTRLTVT.

This clone was seen a few times. This sequence joins TRBV14 and TRBJ2-1, with D tentatively TRBD2 (5 bases). This CDR3 has 16 amino acids. CDR1 SGHDN and CDR2 FVKESK come from the germline V gene. V gave up 1 base and J gave up 5 bases, with 15 bases separating them. Written as DNA, the CDR3 is TGTGCCAGCAGCCAAGTTCCTAGCAAAGGGAACAATGAGCAGTTCTTC. It codes for CASSQVPSKGNNEQFF.

V usage is TRBV2 and J usage is TRBJ2-5; 7 bases align to TRBD2. Germline lookup yields CDR1 SNHLY and CDR2 FYNNEI. The CDR3 covers 13 residues. V shed 6 bases, J shed 4 bases, and the junction held 5 bases outside the gene matches. The CDR3 nucleotides are TGTGCCAGCAGCCGGGGGGATGGAGAGACCCAGTACTTC. Protein product: CASSRGDGETQYF. Looking up the rest from reference TRBV2 and TRBJ2-5 gives the full variable domain: EPEVTQTPSHQVTQMGQEVILRCVPISNHLYFYWYRQILGQKVEFLVSFYNNEISEKSEIFDDQFSVERPDGSNFTLKIRSTKLEDSAMYFCASSRGDGETQYFGPGTRLLVL.

This clone is medium-sized in the sample. The chain combines TRBV5-1 with TRBJ2-7; 9 bases align to TRBD1. The CDR3 length is 16 residues. The germline V gene has CDR1 SGHRS and CDR2 YFSETQ. V gave up 1 base and J gave up 6 bases; unmatched junction bases: 11. The CDR3 sequence is CASSLPMDRGISEQYF. The CDR3 nucleotides are TGCGCCAGCAGCTTGCCGATGGACAGGGGCATCTCCGAGCAGTACTTC.